This TCR beta chain was captured in a study of blood T cell repertoires in COVID-19. The wider study: PBMCs, B-cell-depleted T cells, or T cells were the source of the cDNA or gDNA that made up the material.

Enrolment of Seattle patients took place during active infection, and they were followed longitudinally. TCRdb keeps only in-frame clones here, not all; method: immunoSEQ multiplex PCR. The repertoire holds about 370,000 clones, with around 87% as singletons. V trimming: 5 bases; J trimming: 5 bases; junction bases outside the gene matches: 5. The CDR3 covers 14 residues. The germline V gene has CDR1 GTSNPN and CDR2 SVGIG (reference sequence). This TCR was sampled from a woman in her twenties or thirties with COVID-19, enrolled during active disease. Material: peripheral blood. The V and J genes are TRBV30 and TRBJ2-5; 13 bases are shared with TRBD2. The CDR3 loop reads CAWRTSGSSETQYF. For the CDR3, the DNA is TGTGCCTGGCGGACTAGCGGGAGTTCGGAGACCCAGTACTTC.